Each of the 13 T cell receptor beta chains below was sequenced from the same sample in a study of CD8+CD57+ T cells in acquired aplastic anemia. The template for TCR beta VDJ and CDR3 sequence profiling was genomic DNA. One entry per CDR3 protein, called by TCRdb with MiXCR from the reads. The data contain a few hundred thousand distinct CDR3 sequences, around 60% of them singletons. The specimen sequenced was sorted CD4+, CD8+, or CD8+CD57+ T cells (not recorded which) from PBMCs. These receptors all come from a human donor with severe aplastic anemia or a healthy control (not recorded which).

The rearrangement uses TRBV7-9 and TRBJ2-3, with D tentatively TRBD2 (6 bases). The germline V and J ends were trimmed by 5 bases and 3 bases, with 15 bases remaining between them. Germline values: CDR1 SEHNR, CDR2 FQNEAQ (reference sequence). CDR3 size: 15 residues. In nucleotides, the CDR3 is TGTGCCAGCAGCGCGGGAACCGCTACAACAGATACGCAGTATTTT. This sequence encodes CASSAGTATTDTQYF.

This clonotype was picked up one time. An end of the junction differs from the germline gene, which may be a read error. This chain uses TRBV25-1 with TRBJ2-5; D possibly uses TRBD1 or TRBD2 (7 bases each). This CDR3 is built from 15 residues. CDR1 MGHDK and CDR2 SYGVNS come from the germline V gene. The CDR3 sequence: CASSELGQREETQHF. CDR3 in DNA: TGTGCCAGCAGTGAATTGGGACAGCGGGAAGAGACCCAGCACTTC.

The CDR3, as DNA: TGTGCCAGCAGCGTAGAAGGGGGGATGAATTCACCCCTCCACTTT. Residues: CASSVEGGMNSPLHF. The rearrangement joins TRBV9 to TRBJ1-6; weak D call: TRBD1 (6 bases). The CDR3 is 15 amino acids. Looked up from germline, CDR1 is SGDLS and CDR2 is YYNGEE. With 0 bases removed from V and 7 bases from J, the gap between germline ends came to 11 bases. Drawing the rest from reference TRBV9 and TRBJ1-6, the complete variable domain is DSGVTQTPKHLITATGQRVTLRCSPRSGDLSVYWYQQSLDQGLQFLIQYYNGEERAKGNILERFSAQQFPDLHSELNLSSLELGDSALYFCASSVEGGMNSPLHFGNGTRLTVT.

As for this clonotype: The final CDR3 position lacks the conserved phenylalanine or tryptophan, pointing to a likely read error. The limits of the CDR3 on the DNA are not certain, so only TCRdb's listed CDR3 is given. The chain joins TRBV10-2 to TRBJ1-1; whether TRBD1, the table's D call, matches the DNA was not checked. Germline loops: CDR1 WSHSY, CDR2 SAAADI. The CDR3 comprises 13 residues, both ends counted. The CDR3 protein is CASSRGPGTEAFV.

This chain uses TRBV7-8 with TRBJ1-2; D remains ambiguous. Germline V gene data show CDR1 as SGHVS and CDR2 as FQNEAQ. The CDR3 length is 14 residues. Trimming stripped 1 base from V and 4 bases from J, with 10 bases between. CDR3 loop: CASSLEGGSYGYTF. The DNA for the CDR3 is TGTGCCAGCAGCTTAGAGGGAGGCAGCTATGGCTACACCTTC. Filled out from reference TRBV7-8 and TRBJ1-2, the complete variable domain reads GAGVSQSPRYKVAKRGQDVALRCDPISGHVSLFWYQQALGQGPEFLTYFQNEAQLDKSGLPSDRFFAERPEGSVSTLKIQRTQQEDSAVYLCASSLEGGSYGYTFGSGTRLTVV.

V usage is TRBV24-1 and J usage is TRBJ2-1; D is undetermined. The germline V gene encodes CDR1 KGHDR and CDR2 SFDVKD. The CDR3 totals 15 residues. Trimming removed 0 bases from V and 3 bases from J, with 8 bases in between. The CDR3 here is CATSDLKRDYNEQFF. CDR3 nucleotides: TGTGCCACCAGTGATTTGAAAAGGGACTACAATGAGCAGTTCTTC.

The V call is TRBV11-2, the J call TRBJ1-2; no reliable D call. CDR1 and CDR2 from the germline V gene are SGHAT and FQNNGV. V was trimmed by 2 bases and J by 3 bases, leaving 13 bases between them. The CDR3 totals 15 residues. The chain's CDR3 is CASSLSVGLDYGYTF. The CDR3 nucleotides are TGTGCCAGCAGCTTAAGTGTAGGGTTGGACTATGGCTACACCTTC.

The chain carries TRBV5-1 and TRBJ2-3; 12 nucleotides align to TRBD2. Germline V gene sequence: CDR1 SGHRS, CDR2 YFSETQ. The CDR3 loop spans 17 amino acids. V lost 0 bases and J lost 5; bases outside the gene matches: 7. CDR3 nucleotide sequence: TGCGCCAGCAGCTTGGGTGCACTAGCGGGGGGACGAGATACGCAGTATTTT. This sequence encodes CASSLGALAGGRDTQYF. The full variable domain, rest sourced from reference TRBV5-1 and TRBJ2-3, is KAGVTQTPRYLIKTRGQQVTLSCSPISGHRSVSWYQQTPGQGLQFLFEYFSETQRNKGNFPGRFSGRQFSNSRSEMNVSTLELGDSALYLCASSLGALAGGRDTQYFGPGTRLTVL.

The chain links TRBV6-4 to TRBJ2-7, with 9 bases that match TRBD2. The length of the CDR3 is 15 residues. The V gene's germline CDR1 is MRHNA and CDR2 SNTAGT. The V gene end was trimmed by 0 bases and the J gene end by 2 bases; junction bases not matched to a gene: 2. The CDR3, as DNA: TGTGCCAGCAGTGACTCGCCTAGCGGGGCCTACGAGCAGTACTTC. This codes for CASSDSPSGAYEQYF.

This clonotype was observed at least ten times. The V call is TRBV3-1, the J call TRBJ2-2; D possibly corresponds to TRBD2 (5 bases). Germline CDR1 reads LGHDT; CDR2 reads YNNKEL (reference sequence). The V gene lost 5 bases and the J gene lost 4 bases, with 11 bases spanning the gap. The CDR3 loop spans 14 amino acids. CDR3 sequence reads: CASSALAGTGELFF. The CDR3 DNA sequence: TGTGCCAGCAGCGCCCTGGCGGGCACCGGGGAGCTGTTTTTT.

This clonotype has at least ten counts. The chain joins TRBV11-3 to TRBJ2-1; the match to TRBD2 covers 10 bases. CDR1 is SGHNT and CDR2 is YENEEA in the germline V gene. Trimming took 3 bases from V and 9 from J; bases not matched to a gene: 5. The CDR3 consists of 14 residues. The CDR3, as DNA: TGTGCCAGCAGCTTTAGCGGGGGGAACAGTGAGCAGTTCTTC. Amino acid sequence: CASSFSGGNSEQFF.

This clonotype has at least ten counts. The J gene is TRBJ1-1, the V gene TRBV19; D gene unclear. The CDR3 sequence is 17 residues long. Between the trimmed V and J ends, which lost 5 bases and 0 bases, there was a span of 19 bases. Germline V gene lookup returns CDR1 LNHDA and CDR2 SQIVND (reference sequence). The CDR3 DNA is TGTGCCAGTAGTGGCCAGTTGGGCATGGCAATGAACACTGAAGCTTTCTTT. Protein: CASSGQLGMAMNTEAFF.

The chain is built from TRBV4-2 and TRBJ1-4; 10 bases match TRBD1. Germline loops: CDR1 LGHNA, CDR2 YNFKEQ. The junction had 5 bases not matched to a gene; V was cut back by 4 bases and J by 0 bases. This CDR3 contains 17 residues. The CDR3, as DNA: TGTGCCAGCAGCCTGGGACAGGGGACCACAACTAATGAAAAACTGTTTTTT. Residues: CASSLGQGTTTNEKLFF.